Presented here are 13 T cell receptor beta chains from one specimen sequenced in a study of beta chain features in type 1 diabetes. Expressed TCRB transcripts were sequenced after all isolated RNA was converted to cDNA. Sequencing used immunoSEQ multiplex PCR; TCRdb keeps in-frame clones, though not all of them. The sample consists of about 620,000 clones, 15% to 17% of them appearing once. Input material: naive CD4+ T cells from blood. Every receptor here comes from a man in his late teens or twenties in good health.

The chain couples TRBV7-2 to TRBJ2-5; TRBD1 aligns across 7 bases. This CDR3 region has 15 residues. Germline assignment: CDR1 SGHTA and CDR2 FQGNSA. V shed 5 bases and J 1 base; nucleotides not matched to a gene: 7. The CDR3 coding sequence is TGTGCCAGCAGCACCCGGACAGGATCCCAAGAGACCCAGTACTTC. Translated: CASSTRTGSQETQYF.

The CDR3 spells CASSSGQLQPYEQYF. CDR3 DNA sequence: TGTGCCAGCAGCTCGGGACAACTACAGCCCTACGAGCAGTACTTC. This chain links TRBV13 with TRBJ2-7, with a weak D call TRBD1 (6 bases). The CDR3 runs to 15 residues. Trimming removed 4 bases at V and 2 bases at J, with 15 bases between. Germline CDR1 reads PRHDT; CDR2 reads FYEKMQ (reference sequence). The full variable domain, rest sourced from reference TRBV13 and TRBJ2-7, is AAGVIQSPRHLIKEKRETATLKCYPIPRHDTVYWYQQGPGQDPQFLISFYEKMQSDKGSIPDRFSAQQFSDYHSELNMSSLELGDSALYFCASSSGQLQPYEQYFGPGTRLTVT.

CDR3 amino acids: CASSTIIPTGELFF. Here the CDR3 DNA reads TGTGCCAGCTCAACGATTATCCCGACCGGGGAGCTGTTTTTT. The chain combines TRBV18 with TRBJ2-2, with no clear D. This CDR3 has 14 residues. Trimming removed 5 bases at V and 5 bases at J, with 12 bases between. Germline-derived CDR1 and CDR2 are KGHSH and LQKENI.

The chain combines TRBV4-1 with TRBJ2-3, with D uncertain. This CDR3 is 14 amino acids long. Germline lookup yields CDR1 MGHRA and CDR2 YSYEKL. The V end lost 2 bases, the J end lost 0 bases, and 6 bases lay between the germline ends. The CDR3 loop reads CASSQQGSTDTQYF. DNA of the CDR3: TGCGCCAGCAGCCAACAAGGGAGCACAGATACGCAGTATTTT.

This clone has only a few counts. This rearrangement joins TRBV4-1 to TRBJ2-1, with TRBD2 as a possible D gene (6 bases). Germline-derived CDR1 and CDR2 are MGHRA and YSYEKL. V was clipped by 0 bases and J by 6 bases, with 12 bases between them. The CDR3 has 15 amino acids. CDR3 DNA: TGCGCCAGCAGCCAAGATCGGCTAGCGTTCAATGAGCAGTTCTTC. Its translation is CASSQDRLAFNEQFF.

The chain carries TRBV7-2 and TRBJ2-4; D may be TRBD1 (6 bases). Germline V gives CDR1 SGHTA, CDR2 FQGNSA. This CDR3 spans 17 amino acids. The V end lost 4 bases, the J end lost 0 bases, and 16 bases lay between the germline ends. DNA of the CDR3: TGTGCCAGCAGCTCCATTCGGGACATTATAGCCAAAAACATTCAGTACTTC. Translating it yields CASSSIRDIIAKNIQYF.

This clone was seen only a few times. The rearrangement joins TRBV7-2 to TRBJ2-5; tentative D call: TRBD1 (6 bases). This CDR3 is built from 15 residues. V shed 0 bases and J shed 7 bases, with 15 bases lying between them. The germline gives CDR1 SGHTA, CDR2 FQGNSA. In nucleotides, the CDR3 is TGTGCCAGCAGCTTAGCGGGGGCTATTCGGGGGACCCAGTACTTC. The encoded protein is CASSLAGAIRGTQYF.

This clone has ten or more counts. This chain joins TRBV23-1 and TRBJ2-7; 8 bases line up with TRBD1. TRBV23-1 is an open reading frame, and its role is uncertain. The CDR3 spans 13 residues. The V and J ends lost 6 bases and 3 bases, in that order; junction bases with no gene match: 4. The CDR3 sequence: CASRTGASYEQYF. The CDR3 DNA sequence: TGCGCCAGCAGGACAGGGGCCAGCTACGAGCAGTACTTC.

This clone has just a few counts. The chain links TRBV29-1 to TRBJ2-7, with D perhaps TRBD1 (6 bases). CDR3 length: 14 amino acids. In germline, CDR1 is SQVTM, CDR2 ANQGSEA. V lost 1 base and J 0 bases, leaving 10 bases between the germline ends. The chain's CDR3 is CSVEVMDSSYEQYF. In DNA form, the CDR3 reads TGCAGCGTTGAAGTTATGGACAGCTCCTACGAGCAGTACTTC.

The chain couples TRBV30 to TRBJ1-6, with 7 bases fitting TRBD1. V lost 0 bases and J lost 7; bases outside the gene matches: 6. The V gene's germline CDR1 is GTSNPN and CDR2 SVGIG (reference sequence). The CDR3 has 15 residues. For the CDR3, the DNA is TGTGCCTGGAGTGTATTCGGGACAGTGAATTCACCCCTCCACTTT. This sequence encodes CAWSVFGTVNSPLHF. Full variable domain (missing parts from reference TRBV30 and TRBJ1-6): SQTIHQWPATLVQPVGSPLSLECTVEGTSNPNLYWYRQAAGRGLQLLFYSVGIGQISSEVPQNLSASRPQDRQFILSSKKLLLSDSGFYLCAWSVFGTVNSPLHFGNGTRLTVT.

This clone was observed a handful of times. This sequence joins TRBV7-2 and TRBJ1-3; 8 bases are shared with TRBD1. Looked up from germline, CDR1 is SGHTA and CDR2 is FQGNSA. V gave up 5 bases and J gave up 2 bases; unmatched junction bases: 8. The CDR3 sequence is 16 residues long. CDR3: CASSNQGALTGNTIYF. CDR3 sequence (DNA): TGTGCCAGCAGCAACCAGGGGGCTCTGACTGGAAACACCATATATTTT. Together with reference TRBV7-2 and TRBJ1-3, the CDR3 gives the full variable domain: GAGVSQSPSNKVTEKGKDVELRCDPISGHTALYWYRQSLGQGLEFLIYFQGNSAPDKSGLPSDRFSAERTGGSVSTLTIQRTQQEDSAVYLCASSNQGALTGNTIYFGEGSWLTVV.

The sample holds a few counts of this clone. The chain is built from TRBV6-4 and TRBJ2-6; D not certain. The ends were cut back, 6 bases at V and 0 bases at J, with 6 bases in the middle. The CDR3 loop spans 14 amino acids. CDR1 is MRHNA and CDR2 is SNTAGT in the germline V gene. The chain's CDR3 is CASSENSGANVLTF. The CDR3 DNA reads as TGTGCCAGCAGCGAGAACTCTGGGGCCAACGTCCTGACTTTC.

The genes are TRBV7-9 and TRBJ2-3, with 11 bases aligning to TRBD2. Unmatched junction bases numbered 12, after V lost 2 bases and J lost 5 bases. Germline CDR1 is SEHNR and CDR2 is FQNEAQ (reference sequence). The CDR3 loop spans 18 amino acids. The CDR3 loop is CASSLSFIAGGPGDTQYF. CDR3 DNA sequence: TGTGCCAGCAGCTTATCCTTTATAGCGGGGGGGCCTGGAGATACGCAGTATTTT.